The rows below give T cell receptor beta chains drawn from one sample of a study of human T cells and chemical hapten exposure. A single record per CDR3 protein comes from TCRdb applying MiXCR to the RACE reads. The sample includes 65,000 to 90,000 distinct CDR3 sequences, around 15% of them seen just once. Sample: whole blood, taken in connection with sensitization to the hapten diphenylcyclopropenone (DPC). The receptors were gathered from a woman aged 45-59 years with alopecia areata. Some clones in this sample may be carry-over from other donors' samples. Each CDR3 is given with its conserved first and last residue.

j_gene | v_gene | CDR3aa
TRBJ2-1 | TRBV5-1 | CASSLAGSGSRNEQFF
TRBJ2-5 | TRBV7-2 | CASSLKSGRDGETQYF
TRBJ2-5 | TRBV9 | CASSVGVLAGGGETQYF
TRBJ2-3 | TRBV12-3/TRBV12-4 | CASSPLAGGPLPQYF
TRBJ2-7 | TRBV5-4 | CASSFERVEQYF
TRBJ2-2 | TRBV7-2 | CASSWDSDTGELFF
TRBJ1-1 | TRBV12-3/TRBV12-4 | CASSFRSNTEALF
TRBJ1-2 | TRBV19 | CASSIGDSGGYTF
TRBJ1-1 | TRBV29-1 | CSVSQQGKNTEAFF
TRBJ2-7 | TRBV10-3 | CAIGETSGVYEQYF
TRBJ1-2 | TRBV10-2 | CASSEQGAGGYTF
TRBJ2-3 | TRBV7-6 | CASSLVGGGGTDTQYF
TRBJ1-1 | TRBV7-2 | CASTSIFGGRTEAFF
TRBJ1-1 | TRBV18 | CASSPGGVNTEAFF
TRBJ2-1 | TRBV3-1 | CASGRRLAGGALNNEQFF
TRBJ2-7 | TRBV28 | CASSLSWRGGFFYEQYF
TRBJ2-7 | TRBV18 | CASSLSDEQYF
TRBJ2-7 | TRBV7-2 | CASSNRVIYEQYF
TRBJ1-2 | TRBV7-9 | CASSLDAGTYGYTF
TRBJ2-7 | TRBV28 | CATASGTYEQYF
TRBJ1-1 | TRBV29-1 | CSVEGARTEAFF
TRBJ2-3 | TRBV10-3 | CATRLAGEADTQYF
TRBJ1-1 | TRBV2 | CASRPQDFGTEAFF
TRBJ2-6 | TRBV3-1 | CASSLGQGSSGANVLTF
TRBJ2-7 | TRBV5-8 | CASSRTGDTYEQYF
TRBJ1-2 | TRBV5-1 | CASSLTVSTNYGYTF
TRBJ2-1 | TRBV3-1 | CASSPAGYYNEQFF
TRBJ1-1 | TRBV6-2/TRBV6-3 | CASSYSASMVNTEAFF